Listed here are 10 T cell receptor beta chains from one sample, sequenced in a study of cytomegalovirus exposure and HLA in healthy donors. PCR primers comprised 60 Vbeta and 13 Jbeta primers. The method was immunoSEQ multiplex PCR; TCRdb's version includes in-frame clones alone and lacks a portion of them. The sample records 140,000 to 150,000 clones, 70% to 90% being singletons. Sequencing was carried out using PBMCs. The receptors originated from a woman aged 35 to 49 in good health and CMV-seronegative.

The chain couples TRBV7-9 to TRBJ2-1; possibly TRBD2 for D (5 bases). Germline values: CDR1 SEHNR, CDR2 FQNEAQ (reference sequence). Trimming took off 3 bases at V and 6 bases at J, with 15 bases between the two ends. The CDR3 is 15 residues long. The CDR3 protein is CASSFGVTAGNEQFF. The CDR3 nucleotides are TGTGCCAGCAGCTTCGGGGTTACGGCAGGCAATGAGCAGTTCTTC.

The sample holds one count of this clone. The chain has TRBV7-2 and TRBJ1-1; the D gene is possibly TRBD1 (5 bases). The CDR3 spans 15 residues. Germline values: CDR1 SGHTA, CDR2 FQGNSA. Trimming left V 5 bases short and J 4 bases short, with 17 bases between. CDR3 protein: CASSLVGGMGTEAFF. Here the CDR3 DNA reads TGTGCCAGCAGCCTAGTCGGGGGGATGGGCACTGAAGCTTTCTTT.

CDR3 in DNA: TGTGCCAGCAGCTTAGTGGGGGACAGCGAGCAGTACTTC. Its translation is CASSLVGDSEQYF. This chain connects TRBV7-2 to TRBJ2-5; TRBD1 aligns across 7 bases. The DNA matches TRBJ2-7 better at its end, which makes the J call doubtful. The CDR3 is 13 residues long. CDR1 is SGHTA, CDR2 FQGNSA, per germline.

J is TRBJ2-7 and V is TRBV6-4; D not certain. The CDR3 is 14 residues long. Trimming shortened V by 4 bases and J by 3 bases, and 13 bases separated the two germline ends. Per germline, CDR1 MRHNA and CDR2 SNTAGT. As DNA, the CDR3 is TGTGCCAGCAGTGCCGACCAGGATAGCTACGAGCAGTACTTC. Its translation: CASSADQDSYEQYF.

This clone has just one count. The chain employs TRBV5-1 and TRBJ2-2; the D gene is possibly TRBD1 (7 bases). Trimming shortened V by 3 bases and J by 1 base, and 10 bases separated the two germline ends. The CDR3 extends over 15 amino acids. Germline V gene lookup returns CDR1 SGHRS and CDR2 YFSETQ. The CDR3 DNA follows: TGCGCCAGCAGCTGGGGGGACAGGAACACCGGGGAGCTGTTTTTT. Amino acids: CASSWGDRNTGELFF. The full variable domain, in which reference TRBV5-1 and TRBJ2-2 provide the parts outside the CDR3, is KAGVTQTPRYLIKTRGQQVTLSCSPISGHRSVSWYQQTPGQGLQFLFEYFSETQRNKGNFPGRFSGRQFSNSRSEMNVSTLELGDSALYLCASSWGDRNTGELFFGEGSRLTVL.

The V gene is TRBV5-1, the J gene TRBJ1-1; D is possibly TRBD1 (6 bases). V lost 4 bases and J lost 7, with 17 bases in between. The length of the CDR3 is 14 residues. Germline V gene sequence: CDR1 SGHRS, CDR2 YFSETQ. DNA of the CDR3: TGCGCCAGCAGCCGTATGTGGGGGCAGGGTGAAGCTTTCTTT. This translates into CASSRMWGQGEAFF.

This clone was counted once. The rearrangement uses TRBV27 and TRBJ1-4, with 7 bases aligning to TRBD1. Trimming took 6 bases from V and 7 from J; bases not matched to a gene: 8. CDR3 length: 14 amino acids. Germline V lookup: CDR1 MNHEY, CDR2 SMNVEV (reference sequence). The CDR3 loop reads CASRLQGGGEKLFF. CDR3 sequence (DNA): TGTGCCAGCAGACTCCAGGGGGGCGGTGAAAAACTGTTTTTT.

The CDR3: CASSSGVGAGEGKTQYF. CDR3 sequence (DNA): TGTGCCAGCAGCTCGGGGGTCGGTGCGGGAGAGGGGAAGACCCAGTACTTC. The chain combines TRBV5-4 with TRBJ2-5; TRBD2 matches at 7 bases. The germline CDR1 and CDR2 sequences are SGHNT and YYREEE (reference sequence). This CDR3 comprises 17 residues. J gave up 6 bases and V 3 bases, and 17 bases lay outside the gene matches.

The chain employs TRBV5-1 and TRBJ2-1; TRBD2 matches 8 bases. In germline, CDR1 is SGHRS, CDR2 YFSETQ. There are 15 residues in the CDR3. The trim removed 1 base at V and 7 bases at J, leaving 7 bases unmatched. In nucleotides, the CDR3 is TGCGCCAGCAGCTTGTCGGCGGGAGGTTGGAATGAGCAGTTCTTC. This gives the protein CASSLSAGGWNEQFF.

This clone was observed once. The chain recombines TRBV6-5 with TRBJ1-1, with 8 bases lining up with TRBD1. Germline lookup yields CDR1 MNHEY and CDR2 SVGAGI. The J segment lost 1 base and the V segment lost 5 bases, leaving 3 bases of the junction unmatched. CDR3 length equals 14 residues. The CDR3 protein is CASSEGQANTEAFF. In DNA, the CDR3 is TGTGCCAGCAGTGAGGGACAGGCGAACACTGAAGCTTTCTTT.